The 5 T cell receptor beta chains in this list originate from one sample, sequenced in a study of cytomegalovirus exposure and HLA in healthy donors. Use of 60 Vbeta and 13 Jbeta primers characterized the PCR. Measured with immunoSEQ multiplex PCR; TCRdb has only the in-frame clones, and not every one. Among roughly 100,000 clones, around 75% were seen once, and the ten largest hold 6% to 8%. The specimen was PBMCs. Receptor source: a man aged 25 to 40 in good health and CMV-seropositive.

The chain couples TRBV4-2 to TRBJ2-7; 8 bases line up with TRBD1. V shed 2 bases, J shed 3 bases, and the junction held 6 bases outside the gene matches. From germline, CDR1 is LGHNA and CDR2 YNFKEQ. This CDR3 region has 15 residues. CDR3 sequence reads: CASSQREQGVYEQYF. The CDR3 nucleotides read TGTGCCAGCAGCCAAAGGGAACAGGGGGTCTACGAGCAGTACTTC.

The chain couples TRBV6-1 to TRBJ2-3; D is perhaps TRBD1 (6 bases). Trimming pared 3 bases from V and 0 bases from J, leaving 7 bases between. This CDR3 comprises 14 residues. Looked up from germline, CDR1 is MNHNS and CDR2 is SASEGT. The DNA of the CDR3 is TGTGCCAGCAGTGACACAGGGAGCACAGATACGCAGTATTTT. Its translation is CASSDTGSTDTQYF.

This CDR3 reads CASSYLTGQDPTF. DNA of the CDR3: TGTGCCAGCAGTTACTTGACAGGGCAGGATCCCACCTTC. The chain is built from TRBV6-6 and TRBJ1-2, with TRBD1 identical over 7 bases. The CDR3 extends over 13 amino acids. Losses at the gene ends were 1 base for V and 13 bases for J; bases not matched to a gene: 9. Germline values: CDR1 MNHNY, CDR2 SVGAGI (reference sequence).

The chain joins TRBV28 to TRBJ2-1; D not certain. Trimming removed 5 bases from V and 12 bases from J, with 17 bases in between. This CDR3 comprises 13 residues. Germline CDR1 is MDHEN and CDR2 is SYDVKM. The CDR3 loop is CASSHMTASGQFF. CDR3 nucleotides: TGTGCCAGCAGTCACATGACTGCTTCGGGGCAGTTCTTC.

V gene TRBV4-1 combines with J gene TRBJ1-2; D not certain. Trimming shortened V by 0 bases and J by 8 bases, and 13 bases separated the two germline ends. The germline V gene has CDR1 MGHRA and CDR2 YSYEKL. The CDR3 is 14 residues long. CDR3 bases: TGCGCCAGCAGCCAAGACGGGATGACGGGAGGCTACACCTTC. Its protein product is CASSQDGMTGGYTF.